The clone carrying this T cell receptor (beta chain) was counted ten times or more. Its antigen is not known. The entry originates in a study of human T cells and chemical hapten exposure. Overall study findings and caveats: Controls formed significantly fewer large CDR3 similarity clusters than expanded TCRs did.

The sample's time point: patch test 2, 6 weeks after DPC sensitization. The treatment denotes: therapeutic diphenylcyclopropenone sensitization with weekly scalp DPC. Patch tests were applied only after blood draws. Each cDNA molecule in the library carried unique molecular identifiers. TCRdb analysed the RACE reads with MiXCR anew, one entry per CDR3 protein. This sample yields some 81,000 distinct CDR3 sequences, of which approximately 10% are seen a single time; 1.6% belongs to the top ten. This CDR3 is 13 amino acids long. Per germline, CDR1 SGHDT and CDR2 YYEEEE. Trimming pared 2 bases from V and 2 bases from J, leaving 7 bases between.

The rearrangement joins TRBV5-6 to TRBJ1-2; a possible D gene is TRBD1 (6 bases). Sequenced material: whole blood, taken in connection with sensitization to the hapten diphenylcyclopropenone (DPC). This receptor was obtained from a man aged 18 to 30 with alopecia areata. Some clones in this sample may be carry-over from other donors' samples. CDR3 sequence (DNA): TGTGCCAGCAGCTTAGGACAGAACTATGGCTACACCTTC. Translated: CASSLGQNYGYTF.